The TCR beta chain under discussion was sequenced for a study of T cell responses to AZD1222 COVID-19 vaccine (dated by TCRdb to the early 2020s). For the wider study: A total of just over 230 trial participants underwent TCR sequencing, of whom roughly 210 had received two doses of AZD1222 and about 25 had received two doses of the MenACWY control vaccine. Enrollment into the trials was organized by age into subgroups of 18-55, 56-69 and 70-plus years, and those subgroups contained approximately 150, 30 and 60 TCR-sequenced participants, respectively. Study-wide conclusions, independent of this receptor: The vaccine-associated CD4 TCRs covered the entire spike protein, and the dominant responses fell in regions 160-218 and 743-854. Participants were mostly white British and included more females than males, and it was suggested by the authors that clonal diversity may have been underestimated. Because no day 14 peak-response samples were available, the repertoires could be characterized only after the peak T cell response. Reportedly, almost half of the unique spike-specific TCRs recognized epitopes lying outside the regions that are mutated in the B.1.351 and B.1.1.7 variants. After two AZD1222 doses, spike-specific TCR breadth and depth were significantly higher than at day 0 and than in MenACWY recipients. The 56-69-year group was small, and its depth increase did not reach significance, likely because of low power. Conclusions about previously exposed vaccinees are limited, since just a handful of AZD1222 recipients were seropositive for SARS-CoV-2 at baseline.

The CDR3 regions of human TCRbeta chains were subjected to immunosequencing. Per the authors' processing: Repertoire TCRs were matched against a reference library of SARS-CoV-2-specific TCRs generated with the MIRA antigen-specificity platform. Breadth was defined as the fraction of unique TCRs that were SARS-CoV-2-associated, and depth was defined as the fraction of total T cells that were SARS-CoV-2-associated. Using the MIRA data, every spike-specific TCR was mapped to the spike region that the TCR reacted to and assigned to either a CD4 or a CD8 class. Log10-transformed breadth and depth values were compared by one-way ANOVA with Sidak's multiple comparisons tests. TCRdb took this table from immuneACCESS and kept in-frame rearrangements with V and J called. Such tables lack part of the clones; where checked against another copy, unresolved V genes explain under half of the gap, and the rest is unexplained. The V and J calls and clone size were taken over from that table, and D and trimming were inferred from the DNA. The sample yields 150,000 or so clones; about 89% were counted once. 3% to 4% of the sample is taken by the ten largest.

A word on this clone: Its antigen specificity is not known. No base qualities exist here, and no much larger clone lies one base off it.

CDR1 is given as MGHRA and CDR2 as YSYEKL, both from the germline V gene. The CDR3 covers 16 residues, taking in both the cysteine and the phenylalanine. Only CDR3 DNA is held: 48 bases, read in frame from base 1. The trim is 5 bases for V and 2 bases for J, with a gap of 16 bases between the germline ends. The time point tag for this specimen amounts to: about 28 days (+/-7) after the second vaccine dose. AZD1222 recipients with second doses at about 4 weeks or about 12 weeks were pooled, because spike-specific TCR depth and breadth did not differ between schedules. Vaccinee samples were obtained from the UK trials COV001 and COV002, which included a single-blind randomized controlled phase 2/3 trial of AZD1222 (ChAdOx1 nCoV-19) in healthy adults. Trial participant PBMC samples were collected at day 0 and day 28 after the second dose for TCRbeta chain sequencing.

The TCR comes from an adult who received the AZD1222 COVID-19 vaccine. This receptor chain uses TRBV4-1 and TRBJ1-5, with the D gene too uncertain to name. Sequencing used peripheral blood, obtained 28 days after the second AZD1222 dose. The nucleotide sequence reads TGCGCCAGCAGCGAAGGGATATTGGGAGGCAATCAGCCCCAGCATTTT. Its protein reads: CASSEGILGGNQPQHF.